This entry lists 19 T cell receptor beta chains sequenced from one sample in a study of response to subunit inactivated influenza vaccine. TCRdb reprocessed the RT-PCR reads via MiXCR and lists one record per CDR3 protein. The sample includes roughly 290,000 distinct CDR3 sequences, just over 20% of them seen just once. The material sequenced was PBMCs from blood, taken 21 months after vaccination. The receptors were gathered from a man aged 45 to 75 who received an inactivated influenza vaccine.

This clonotype has a handful of counts. This chain uses TRBV20-1 with TRBJ2-1; 8 nucleotides align to TRBD2. CDR3 length: 15 residues. Germline trimming cut 0 bases from V and 4 bases from J; bases unmatched to any gene: 5. The germline V gene has CDR1 DFQATT and CDR2 SNEGSKA (reference sequence). CDR3 sequence reads: CSARDPTGGYNEQFF. Written as DNA, the CDR3 is TGCAGTGCTAGAGATCCGACGGGGGGGTACAATGAGCAGTTCTTC.

V usage is TRBV15 and J usage is TRBJ2-5; D possibly matches TRBD1 or TRBD2 (5 bases each). V was cut by 3 bases and J by 7 bases, with 15 bases left in between. The germline V gene has CDR1 LNHNV and CDR2 YYDKDF (reference sequence). The CDR3 sequence is 14 residues long. The CDR3 here is CATSRGRTAATQYF. The CDR3 bases are TGTGCCACCAGCAGGGGACGGACTGCGGCGACCCAGTACTTC.

In its sample, this clonotype was seen a few times. V is TRBV5-1 and J is TRBJ1-1, with D unclear. The CDR3 extends over 15 amino acids. With 0 bases removed from V and 1 base from J, the gap between germline ends came to 10 bases. Germline CDR1 SGHRS, CDR2 YFSETQ. The DNA of the CDR3 is TGCGCCAGCAGCTTGGAGTTTAGACAGAACACTGAAGCTTTCTTT. Its protein product is CASSLEFRQNTEAFF. Based on the CDR3 plus reference TRBV5-1 and TRBJ1-1, the full variable domain is KAGVTQTPRYLIKTRGQQVTLSCSPISGHRSVSWYQQTPGQGLQFLFEYFSETQRNKGNFPGRFSGRQFSNSRSEMNVSTLELGDSALYLCASSLEFRQNTEAFFGQGTRLTVV.

The table lists this clonotype with a few counts. The chain joins TRBV4-3 to TRBJ1-4; tentatively, D is TRBD1 (6 bases). Per germline, CDR1 LGHNA and CDR2 YSLEER. V dropped 2 bases and J dropped 8 bases, with 15 bases sitting between them. The CDR3 consists of 15 residues. CDR3: CASSQYSGVREKLFF. The CDR3 nucleotides are TGCGCCAGCAGCCAATACTCAGGGGTCAGAGAAAAACTGTTTTTT.

The sample holds many counts of this clonotype. V and J are TRBV6-5 and TRBJ1-2, with TRBD1 matching over 7 bases. The germline CDR1 and CDR2 sequences are MNHEY and SVGAGI. V trimming: 4 bases; J trimming: 4 bases; junction bases outside the gene matches: 12. There are 16 residues in the CDR3. The CDR3 region is CASSSLTGEGTYGYTF. The DNA for the CDR3 is TGTGCCAGCAGTTCCCTCACAGGGGAGGGTACCTATGGCTACACCTTC.

This clonotype came up many times. The V gene is TRBV5-1, the J gene TRBJ1-2; weak D call: TRBD1 (6 bases). Germline lookup yields CDR1 SGHRS and CDR2 YFSETQ. Trimming shortened V by 0 bases and J by 4 bases, and 19 bases separated the two germline ends. This CDR3 is 17 amino acids long. The CDR3: CASSLVIPSGATYGYTF. The CDR3 nucleotides read TGCGCCAGCAGCTTGGTCATCCCCTCGGGGGCTACCTATGGCTACACCTTC.

The chain joins TRBV5-1 to TRBJ2-2; 7 nucleotides align to TRBD1. This CDR3 comprises 16 residues. Losses at the gene ends were 7 bases for V and 2 bases for J; bases not matched to a gene: 11. Germline loops: CDR1 SGHRS, CDR2 YFSETQ. CDR3 sequence: CASLGDSGSNTGELFF. DNA of the CDR3: TGCGCCAGCCTGGGGGACAGTGGGTCTAACACCGGGGAGCTGTTTTTT. Based on the CDR3 plus reference TRBV5-1 and TRBJ2-2, the full variable domain is KAGVTQTPRYLIKTRGQQVTLSCSPISGHRSVSWYQQTPGQGLQFLFEYFSETQRNKGNFPGRFSGRQFSNSRSEMNVSTLELGDSALYLCASLGDSGSNTGELFFGEGSRLTVL.

This clonotype was counted only a few times. The gene calls are TRBV11-1 and TRBJ1-2, with D possibly being TRBD1 (5 bases). V was clipped by 4 bases and J by 3 bases, with 15 bases between them. This CDR3 contains 15 residues. In germline, CDR1 is SGHAT, CDR2 FQDESV (reference sequence). The DNA of the CDR3 is TGTGCCAGCAGCTCCTCTGGTGGCAGGGACTATGGCTACACCTTC. Protein: CASSSSGGRDYGYTF. Filled out from reference TRBV11-1 and TRBJ1-2, the complete variable domain reads EAEVAQSPRYKITEKSQAVAFWCDPISGHATLYWYRQILGQGPELLVQFQDESVVDDSQLPKDRFSAERLKGVDSTLKIQPAELGDSAMYLCASSSSGGRDYGYTFGSGTRLTVV.

The rearrangement links TRBV24-1 to TRBJ2-1, with 12 bases matching TRBD1. Germline V gene sequence: CDR1 KGHDR, CDR2 SFDVKD. The CDR3 length is 18 residues. V trimming: 9 bases; J trimming: 9 bases; junction bases outside the gene matches: 20. The CDR3 coding sequence is TGTGCCACCGGATCCACCTTTGGGACAGGGGGCGGTAAGGGTGAGCAGTTCTTC. Protein: CATGSTFGTGGGKGEQFF.

A few counts support this clonotype. The V and J genes are TRBV5-4 and TRBJ1-1; TRBD1 might be the D (6 bases). Trimming removed 4 bases from V and 0 bases from J, with 13 bases in between. CDR1 and CDR2 (germline): SGHNT, YYREEE (reference sequence). The CDR3 has 15 amino acids. The CDR3 here is CASSDLRGLNTEAFF. In DNA, the CDR3 is TGTGCCAGCAGCGACCTCAGGGGTCTGAACACTGAAGCTTTCTTT.

This clonotype has a count of ten or more. The genes are TRBV6-1 and TRBJ2-4, with TRBD2 identical over 11 bases. This CDR3 contains 16 residues. V lost 5 bases to trimming and J lost 2 bases; unmatched junction nucleotides: 5. The germline V gene encodes CDR1 MNHNS and CDR2 SASEGT. CDR3 sequence: CASSLTSGGSKNIQYF. The CDR3 DNA reads TGTGCCAGCAGTCTAACTAGCGGGGGTTCCAAAAACATTCAGTACTTC.

The genes are TRBV20-1 and TRBJ2-7; D remains unclear. The ends were cut back, 3 bases at V and 0 bases at J, with 9 bases in the middle. The CDR3 is made up of 13 amino acids. CDR1 is DFQATT and CDR2 is SNEGSKA in the germline V gene (reference sequence). The DNA of the CDR3 is TGCAGTGCTAGGGTCAGGACCTCCTACGAGCAGTACTTC. Protein sequence: CSARVRTSYEQYF.

V gene TRBV7-8 combines with J gene TRBJ2-2, with D hard to call. This CDR3 is 13 amino acids long. Germline-derived CDR1 and CDR2 are SGHVS and FQNEAQ. V was pared by 2 bases and J by 6 bases, with 7 bases between. The CDR3 here is CASSLLGSGELFF. CDR3 bases: TGTGCCAGCAGCTTACTGGGATCCGGGGAGCTGTTTTTT.

The V call is TRBV6-2 or TRBV6-3, the J call TRBJ2-7; 11 positions agree with TRBD2. This CDR3 region has 16 residues. CDR1 is MNHEY, CDR2 SVGEGT, per germline. V was clipped by 0 bases and J by 5 bases; unmatched bases: 6. The CDR3 DNA is TGTGCCAGCAGTTACTCGTCGCTAGCGGGGGGCGACGAGCAGTACTTC. Residues: CASSYSSLAGGDEQYF.

This clonotype was picked up one time. The J gene is TRBJ2-1, the V gene TRBV14, with D possibly TRBD2 on 7 matching bases. The germline CDR1 and CDR2 sequences are SGHDN and FVKESK. The CDR3 is 17 amino acids. V gave up 4 bases and J gave up 2 bases, with 18 bases separating them. The CDR3 DNA reads TGTGCCAGCAGCCCTCTCGAGGGGGGGATGCCCTACAATGAGCAGTTCTTC. It is translated as CASSPLEGGMPYNEQFF.

The rearrangement links TRBV6-6 to TRBJ2-1; D might be TRBD2 (6 bases). Germline assignment: CDR1 MNHNY and CDR2 SVGAGI (reference sequence). Trimming shortened V by 2 bases and J by 8 bases, and 10 bases separated the two germline ends. The CDR3 totals 13 residues. The CDR3 loop reads CASSYGGADEQFF. CDR3 in DNA: TGTGCCAGCAGTTACGGCGGGGCGGATGAGCAGTTCTTC.

The sample holds a few counts of this clonotype. The chain has TRBV4-3 and TRBJ2-7; the D is unclear. Per the germline V gene, CDR1 is LGHNA and CDR2 is YSLEER. V lost 2 bases and J 0 bases, leaving 14 bases between the germline ends. The CDR3 loop spans 16 amino acids. The CDR3 protein is CASSQSVFSLSYEQYF. The CDR3 nucleotides read TGCGCCAGCAGCCAATCAGTTTTTAGCCTCTCCTACGAGCAGTACTTC.

V usage is TRBV7-2 and J usage is TRBJ1-2, with no clear D. Germline V gene lookup returns CDR1 SGHTA and CDR2 FQGNSA. The CDR3 runs to 14 residues. V lost 1 base, J lost 5 bases, and 11 bases lay in between. This CDR3 is CASSLGARLYGYTF. CDR3 nucleotides: TGTGCCAGCAGCTTAGGGGCAAGGCTGTATGGCTACACCTTC. The variable domain in full, completed from reference TRBV7-2 and TRBJ1-2, reads GAGVSQSPSNKVTEKGKDVELRCDPISGHTALYWYRQSLGQGLEFLIYFQGNSAPDKSGLPSDRFSAERTGGSVSTLTIQRTQQEDSAVYLCASSLGARLYGYTFGSGTRLTVV.

This clonotype was counted between two and nine times. This chain connects TRBV20-1 to TRBJ1-6; D uncertain. Trimming removed 7 bases from V and 2 bases from J, with 15 bases in between. The CDR3 has 15 amino acids. Germline-derived CDR1 and CDR2 are DFQATT and SNEGSKA (reference sequence). CDR3 protein: CSVGRLGTYNSPLHF. CDR3 nucleotides: TGCAGTGTTGGACGTTTAGGCACCTATAATTCACCCCTCCACTTT.